These T cell receptor beta chains were read from a single sample in a study of T cells in Graves' hyperthyroidism and ophthalmopathy. In TCRdb, the multiplex PCR reads were re-called with MiXCR into one record per CDR3 protein. The sample holds hundreds of thousands of distinct CDR3 sequences, approximately 14% seen once. Input material: blood. The receptors stem from a young woman with Graves' hyperthyroidism. The CDR3 runs from the conserved cysteine through the conserved F or W. The order of the fields is D gene, V gene, CDR3 length, J gene, clone size, CDR3 DNA, CDR3 protein. A D gene is named only where the DNA matches it firmly. Rows give clone size only sometimes, using once, few, many, or a class for an expanded clone.

D: -; V: TRBV30; length: 13; J: TRBJ1-4; size: -; DNA: TGTGCCTGGGGGGGGCCTCCTAATGAAAAACTGTTTTTT; CDR3: CAWGGPPNEKLFF
D: TRBD2; V: TRBV29-1; length: 16; J: TRBJ2-1; size: few; DNA: TGCAGCGTCTTCCCTAGCGGGGGGGCCTTCTACAATGAGCAGTTCTTC; CDR3: CSVFPSGGAFYNEQFF
D: -; V: TRBV24-1; length: 15; J: TRBJ2-3; size: many; DNA: TGTGCCACCAGTGATTTGATAGGGCAATCAGATACGCAGTATTTT; CDR3: CATSDLIGQSDTQYF
D: TRBD1; V: TRBV18; length: 14; J: TRBJ1-6; size: many; DNA: TGTGCCAGCTCACCGGGGACAGGGCTTTCACCCCTCCACTTT; CDR3: CASSPGTGLSPLHF
D: -; V: TRBV11-2; length: 14; J: TRBJ2-7; size: many; DNA: TGTGCCAGCAGCTTCGACAGGCTATCCGACGAGCAGTACTTC; CDR3: CASSFDRLSDEQYF
D: -; V: TRBV6-1; length: 13; J: TRBJ2-7; size: many; DNA: TGTGCCAGCAGTGACGGGACAACCTACGAGCAGTACTTC; CDR3: CASSDGTTYEQYF
D: TRBD2; V: TRBV7-8; length: 18; J: TRBJ2-3; size: -; DNA: TGTGCCAGCAGCTTAGTACGCACTAGCGGGGGGGAGGGAGATACGCAGTATTTT; CDR3: CASSLVRTSGGEGDTQYF
D: -; V: TRBV11-2; length: 14; J: TRBJ2-5; size: many; DNA: TGTGCCAGCAGCTCCGCCGGAGGGTCGAAGACCCAGTACTTC; CDR3: CASSSAGGSKTQYF
D: -; V: TRBV18; length: 15; J: TRBJ2-5; size: many; DNA: TGTGCCAGCTCACCGGGGGGCGCCATAGGAGAGACCCAGTACTTC; CDR3: CASSPGGAIGETQYF
D: TRBD1; V: TRBV9; length: 15; J: TRBJ2-3; size: many; DNA: TGTGCCAGCAGCGCAGACAGGGGAGGCCCAGATACGCAGTATTTT; CDR3: CASSADRGGPDTQYF
D: -; V: TRBV27; length: 11; J: TRBJ1-1; size: few; DNA: TGTGCCAGCGCAGGGTGGGGAGAAGCTTTCTTT; CDR3: CASAGWGEAFF
D: TRBD2; V: TRBV2; length: 15; J: TRBJ2-2; size: many; DNA: TGTGCCAGCAAGAGCGGGAGGTCGAACACCGGGGAGCTGTTTTTT; CDR3: CASKSGRSNTGELFF